This T cell receptor (beta chain) emerged from a study of beta chain features in type 1 diabetes. Overall study context: Examined across all samples were around 110 million sorted cells.

Of note for this clone: Its specificity is unknown.

Germline CDR1 MDHEN, CDR2 SYDVKM. The CDR3 has 17 amino acids. V shed 2 bases and J 2 bases; nucleotides not matched to a gene: 11. Isolated RNA was reverse transcribed in full, so expressed TCRB transcripts were sequenced. This table comes from immunoSEQ multiplex PCR, and its TCRdb copy is limited to in-frame clones, with some not included. This table holds about 110,000 clones, around 40% found once. Whole-study findings and limits: There was a possibility that cDNA sequencing over-represented cells with high TCR expression. The study found fewer insertions and more deletions at VDJ junctions in type 1 diabetes patients.

One heparinised draw of blood, averaging about 120 mL, came from each donor. Material for sequencing was stem cell memory CD4+ T cells from blood. V gene TRBV28 combines with J gene TRBJ2-7, with 8 nucleotides matching TRBD1. The TCR originated in a woman aged 18-35 years in good health. CDR3 loop: CASSLLLGQGATYEQYF. The CDR3 bases are TGTGCCAGCAGTTTACTGCTAGGGCAGGGGGCGACCTACGAGCAGTACTTC.